Following are 25 T cell receptor beta chains from one sample sequenced in a study of shared clonotypes between healthy human individuals. Here immunoSEQ multiplex PCR was the method, and the copy in TCRdb shows in-frame clones only, minus some. There are some 2,500,000 clones in the sample; 80% to 95% occur only once, and approximately 0.35% lies in the top ten. What was sequenced was naive CD4+ T cells from PBMCs. The subset denotes: CD45RA+ positively selected. Every receptor here comes from a man between 18 and 29 years old in good health. Some clones in this sample may be carry-over from other donors' samples.

This clone was counted once. The chain carries TRBV5-1 and TRBJ2-7; D perhaps matches TRBD2 (6 bases). The CDR3 has 15 amino acids. Trimming stripped 1 base from V and 4 bases from J, with 15 bases between. CDR1 and CDR2 (germline): SGHRS, YFSETQ. The CDR3 reads CASSLMRPAGYEQYF. The DNA for the CDR3 is TGCGCCAGCAGCTTGATGCGACCGGCGGGATACGAGCAGTACTTC.

V gene TRBV28 combines with J gene TRBJ2-3, with D possibly TRBD1 on 6 matching bases. The V end was cut by 3 bases, the J end by 6 bases, with 10 bases between. CDR1 and CDR2 (germline): MDHEN, SYDVKM. The CDR3 sequence is 13 residues long. The CDR3 bases are TGTGCCAGCAGTTTCGTACAGGGTGATACGCAGTATTTT. Translated, it gives CASSFVQGDTQYF.

This clone was observed a single time. V gene TRBV28 combines with J gene TRBJ2-7; D remains unclear. The CDR3 is made up of 10 amino acids. Germline CDR1 MDHEN, CDR2 SYDVKM. V lost 7 bases and J 4 bases, leaving 5 bases between the germline ends. The CDR3 protein is CASMRYEQYF. The CDR3 coding sequence is TGTGCCAGCATGAGGTACGAGCAGTACTTC.

This chain joins TRBV5-5 and TRBJ1-3; tentatively, D is TRBD1 (6 bases). Trimming shortened V by 0 bases and J by 3 bases, and 13 bases separated the two germline ends. Germline V gene lookup returns CDR1 SGHKS and CDR2 YYEKEE (reference sequence). CDR3 length: 16 amino acids. CDR3 sequence (DNA): TGTGCCAGCAGCTTGGCGGCCAGGGGTAATGGAAACACCATATATTTT. This gives the protein CASSLAARGNGNTIYF.

CDR3 sequence reads: CASSQSGGGELFF. The CDR3 DNA is TGCGCCAGCAGTCAATCGGGAGGCGGGGAGCTGTTTTTT. The rearrangement uses TRBV23-1 and TRBJ2-2; perhaps TRBD2 as D (6 bases). TRBV23-1 is assigned to the ORF class and has an uncertain function. This CDR3 has 13 residues. V lost 0 bases to trimming and J lost 7 bases, with 6 bases between them.

V gene TRBV10-1 combines with J gene TRBJ2-5; D perhaps matches TRBD2 (5 bases). The germline V and J ends were trimmed by 6 bases and 7 bases, with 6 bases remaining between them. CDR3 length: 10 amino acids. The germline CDR1 and CDR2 sequences are WNHNN and SYGVQD (reference sequence). The CDR3 protein is CASREATQYF. CDR3 bases: TGCGCCAGCAGGGAGGCGACCCAGTACTTC.

A single count supports this clone. For the CDR3, the DNA is TGTGCCAGTAGTATCGGAAGGTCAGCAAGCTCCTACGAGCAGTACTTC. It encodes CASSIGRSASSYEQYF. The chain employs TRBV19 and TRBJ2-7; D unclear. Germline CDR1 and CDR2: LNHDA and SQIVND (reference sequence). Trimming took off 3 bases at V and 0 bases at J, with 15 bases between the two ends. The CDR3 has 16 amino acids.

This CDR3 reads CAWSDLPWSAQETQYF. CDR3 in DNA: TGTGCCTGGAGTGATTTGCCGTGGTCAGCACAAGAGACCCAGTACTTC. The chain links TRBV30 to TRBJ2-5; D uncertain. Germline CDR1 is GTSNPN and CDR2 is SVGIG (reference sequence). This CDR3 spans 16 amino acids. V lost 1 base to trimming and J lost 2 bases, with 17 bases between them.

This sequence joins TRBV11-3 and TRBJ2-1, with 7 bases lining up with TRBD2. With 5 bases clipped from V and 7 bases from J, the junction kept 14 bases outside the gene matches. Germline CDR1 reads SGHNT; CDR2 reads YENEEA. The CDR3 totals 16 residues. The CDR3 DNA reads TGTGCCAGCAGCAAGACGGGCGGGAGTTTCAGGAATGAGCAGTTCTTC. It specifies CASSKTGGSFRNEQFF.

For this clone: In the same sample, other DNA sequences code for this CDR3. The chain recombines TRBV29-1 with TRBJ1-1; no reliable D call. In germline, CDR1 is SQVTM, CDR2 ANQGSEA. The CDR3 runs 13 residues. Deletions cut 1 base from V and 0 bases from J, with 6 bases between. CDR3 sequence (DNA): TGCAGCGTTGAAGGTGTCTTGAACACTGAAGCTTTCTTT. Amino acid sequence: CSVEGVLNTEAFF.

The V call is TRBV6-5, the J call TRBJ1-2; D is unclear. This CDR3 spans 13 amino acids. The V end lost 4 bases, the J end lost 1 base, and 7 bases lay between the germline ends. Germline values: CDR1 MNHEY, CDR2 SVGAGI. CDR3 coding DNA: TGTGCCAGCAGTTCCCCAGTTAACTATGGCTACACCTTC. Translated, it gives CASSSPVNYGYTF.

V and J are TRBV5-1 and TRBJ2-7; 8 bases line up with TRBD2. The CDR3 spans 14 residues. Germline V gene data show CDR1 as SGHRS and CDR2 as YFSETQ. The ends lost 4 bases at V and 6 bases at J; junction bases unmatched: 9. CDR3: CASSLSGVYGEQYF. The CDR3 DNA sequence: TGCGCCAGCAGCCTTAGCGGGGTTTATGGCGAGCAGTACTTC.

The rearrangement joins TRBV4-2 to TRBJ2-7, with D perhaps matching TRBD1 or TRBD2 (5 bases each). Germline CDR1 LGHNA, CDR2 YNFKEQ. The V end was cut by 1 base, the J end by 2 bases, with 9 bases between. The CDR3 is 14 residues long. CDR3 amino acids: CASSQAGPPYEQYF. The CDR3, as DNA: TGTGCCAGCAGCCAAGCGGGACCCCCCTACGAGCAGTACTTC.

CDR3 sequence: CASSLFRQGWGPGANVLTF. CDR3 DNA: TGTGCCAGCAGTTTATTCCGGCAGGGTTGGGGTCCTGGGGCCAACGTCCTGACTTTC. V usage is TRBV28 and J usage is TRBJ2-6; TRBD1 might be the D (5 bases). The germline V and J ends were trimmed by 1 base and 2 bases, with 18 bases remaining between them. Germline CDR1 is MDHEN and CDR2 is SYDVKM. This CDR3 has 19 residues.

V usage is TRBV6-1 and J usage is TRBJ1-5; 10 bases line up with TRBD1. Trimming removed 2 bases from V and 5 bases from J; junction bases left unmatched: 6. The CDR3 extends over 16 amino acids. Germline V gene data show CDR1 as MNHNS and CDR2 as SASEGT. CDR3 sequence reads: CASSERGQGKDQPQHF. CDR3 in DNA: TGTGCCAGCAGTGAAAGGGGACAGGGGAAGGATCAGCCCCAGCATTTT.

About this clone itself: This same CDR3 is encoded by further DNA sequences in the sample. The CDR3 region is CASSLATTDTQYF. CDR3 DNA sequence: TGTGCCAGCAGCCTCGCCACCACAGATACGCAGTATTTT. This chain uses TRBV7-2 with TRBJ2-3; D not resolved. The CDR3 sequence is 13 residues long. The V end was cut by 5 bases, the J end by 2 bases, with 8 bases between. CDR1 and CDR2 (germline): SGHTA, FQGNSA. Full variable domain (rest looked up from reference TRBV7-2 and TRBJ2-3): GAGVSQSPSNKVTEKGKDVELRCDPISGHTALYWYRQSLGQGLEFLIYFQGNSAPDKSGLPSDRFSAERTGGSVSTLTIQRTQQEDSAVYLCASSLATTDTQYFGPGTRLTVL.

The chain employs TRBV15 and TRBJ2-3, with D perhaps matching TRBD2 (6 bases). Trimming took off 3 bases at V and 2 bases at J, with 15 bases between the two ends. The CDR3 consists of 16 residues. Germline V gene lookup returns CDR1 LNHNV and CDR2 YYDKDF (reference sequence). CDR3 nucleotides: TGTGCCACCAGCAGCGACCGGGCGGGACCCACAGATACGCAGTATTTT. Translation gives CATSSDRAGPTDTQYF.

This chain links TRBV2 with TRBJ1-3; D is perhaps TRBD1 (6 bases). TRBJ2-2 explains the end of the DNA better; the J call may be wrong. The V gene's germline CDR1 is SNHLY and CDR2 FYNNEI. CDR3 length equals 15 residues. CDR3 in DNA: TGTGCCAGCCGGGCAGGGGTTGAGAGCACCGGGGAGCTGTTTTTT. Translated: CASRAGVESTGELFF.

Points on this clone: The same CDR3 can be traced to other DNA sequences in this sample. The V and J genes are TRBV4-1 and TRBJ2-2; TRBD1 matches 10 bases. Germline V gene sequence: CDR1 MGHRA, CDR2 YSYEKL. Unmatched junction bases numbered 1, after V lost 0 bases and J lost 3 bases. The CDR3 has 16 amino acids. The CDR3 protein is CASSQEGQGYTGELFF. The CDR3 DNA reads TGCGCCAGCAGCCAAGAGGGACAGGGGTACACCGGGGAGCTGTTTTTT.

In its sample, this clone was seen once. The chain links TRBV5-6 to TRBJ2-1; possible D gene TRBD2, 6 bases. The V and J ends lost 1 base and 4 bases respectively, with 9 bases between them. The CDR3 sequence is 14 residues long. The germline CDR1 and CDR2 sequences are SGHDT and YYEEEE. This chain's CDR3 is CASSLFGSYNEQFF. CDR3 DNA sequence: TGTGCCAGCAGCTTGTTCGGGAGTTACAATGAGCAGTTCTTC.

The V and J genes are TRBV5-1 and TRBJ1-4, with 7 bases matching TRBD1. This CDR3 region has 16 residues. The V segment lost 4 bases and the J segment 7 bases; nucleotides outside the gene matches: 13. Germline CDR1 SGHRS, CDR2 YFSETQ. Here the CDR3 reads CASSTEQGREFEKLFF. For the CDR3, the DNA is TGCGCCAGCAGCACGGAACAGGGGCGCGAGTTTGAAAAACTGTTTTTT.

This clone was seen only a few times. The rearrangement uses TRBV5-1 and TRBJ1-4, with 10 bases matching TRBD1. The germline CDR1 and CDR2 sequences are SGHRS and YFSETQ. V was pared by 4 bases and J by 8 bases, with 5 bases of the junction left unmatched. There are 14 residues in the CDR3. The CDR3 sequence: CASSQGTGEEKLFF. The CDR3 bases are TGCGCCAGCAGCCAAGGGACAGGGGAGGAAAAACTGTTTTTT.

The chain recombines TRBV28 with TRBJ2-7; TRBD2 agrees at 12 bases. The V gene's germline CDR1 is MDHEN and CDR2 SYDVKM. The CDR3 covers 15 residues. The V and J ends lost 5 bases and 6 bases, in that order; junction bases with no gene match: 8. CDR3 in amino acids: CASSGSTSGRREQYF. The CDR3 region has the DNA TGTGCCAGCAGTGGGTCGACTAGCGGGAGACGCGAGCAGTACTTC.

In the case of this clone: Other DNA sequences in the sample encode the same CDR3. This chain joins TRBV18 and TRBJ1-5, with a possible D match to TRBD1 (5 bases). V was trimmed by 6 bases and J by 0 bases, leaving 12 bases between them. Germline lookup yields CDR1 KGHSH and CDR2 LQKENI. There are 15 residues in the CDR3. The CDR3 DNA follows: TGTGCCAGCTCCCCGACAGTGAATAGCAATCAGCCCCAGCATTTT. It encodes CASSPTVNSNQPQHF. Combining the CDR3 with reference TRBV18 and TRBJ1-5 gives the whole variable domain NAGVMQNPRHLVRRRGQEARLRCSPMKGHSHVYWYRQLPEEGLKFMVYLQKENIIDESGMPKERFSAEFPKEGPSILRIQQVVRGDSAAYFCASSPTVNSNQPQHFGDGTRLSIL.

This chain connects TRBV28 to TRBJ2-2; D is uncertain. Germline assignment: CDR1 MDHEN and CDR2 SYDVKM. The CDR3 is 13 residues long. V was pared by 4 bases and J by 8 bases, with 11 bases between. The CDR3 DNA reads as TGTGCCAGCAGTTCGTACCTTAGAGGGGAGCTGTTTTTT. Its protein is CASSSYLRGELFF.